A single sample gave rise to the 25 T cell receptor beta chains below, sequenced in a study of blood T cell repertoires in COVID-19. Generated by immunoSEQ multiplex PCR, the TCRdb table keeps only in-frame clones and is missing some. The table includes roughly 200,000 clones, around nine tenths detected once. Specimen: peripheral blood. The receptors were sampled from a woman aged 18-29 years who had recovered from COVID-19.

V usage is TRBV27 and J usage is TRBJ2-1; D may be TRBD1 (5 bases). CDR1 is MNHEY and CDR2 is SMNVEV in the germline V gene (reference sequence). The CDR3 is 15 amino acids. Between the trimmed V and J ends, which lost 4 bases and 1 base, there was a span of 11 bases. CDR3 region: CASSSLGVSYNEQFF. CDR3 DNA sequence: TGTGCCAGCAGTTCCCTAGGGGTTTCCTACAATGAGCAGTTCTTC.

This clone was seen once. CDR3 region: CASSVGVRGPTYEQYV. The CDR3, as DNA: TGTGCCAGCAGCGTAGGGGTAAGGGGCCCTACCTACGAGCAGTACGTC. The V gene is TRBV9, the J gene TRBJ2-7; D may be TRBD1 (5 bases). V was pared by 0 bases and J by 2 bases, with 15 bases between. This CDR3 spans 16 amino acids. CDR1 and CDR2 (germline): SGDLS, YYNGEE.

This clone was seen ten or more times. The chain employs TRBV5-3 and TRBJ1-2, with 9 bases identical to TRBD1. TRBV5-3 carries the ORF label, with uncertain function. V trimming: 3 bases; J trimming: 8 bases; junction bases outside the gene matches: 11. This CDR3 is built from 15 residues. The CDR3 DNA follows: TGTGCCAGAAGCTCGACTAACGACAGGGGGGTCGGCTACACCTTC. This gives the protein CARSSTNDRGVGYTF.

The chain uses TRBV21-1 and TRBJ2-2; the D call TRBD2 from the table was never checked on the DNA. TRBV21-1 is annotated as a pseudogene. This CDR3 is built from 18 residues. CDR3 nucleotide sequence: TGTGCCAGCAGCAAGGAGACTAGCGGGAGAGTAGGCACCGGGGAGCTGTTTTTT. Amino acid sequence: CASSKETSGRVGTGELFF.

The gene calls are TRBV9 and TRBJ2-5, with D perhaps matching TRBD1 (6 bases). Trimming left V 0 bases short and J 4 bases short, with 13 bases between. Germline CDR1 SGDLS, CDR2 YYNGEE. The CDR3 is made up of 15 amino acids. CDR3: CASSVALQGGETQYF. DNA of the CDR3: TGTGCCAGCAGCGTAGCTTTACAGGGTGGAGAGACCCAGTACTTC. Complete variable domain (other parts from reference TRBV9 and TRBJ2-5): DSGVTQTPKHLITATGQRVTLRCSPRSGDLSVYWYQQSLDQGLQFLIQYYNGEERAKGNILERFSAQQFPDLHSELNLSSLELGDSALYFCASSVALQGGETQYFGPGTRLLVL.

The genes are TRBV6-6 and TRBJ1-2; a possible D gene is TRBD1 (6 bases). CDR1 and CDR2 from the germline V gene are MNHNY and SVGAGI (reference sequence). The CDR3 extends over 14 amino acids. With 6 bases removed from V and 6 bases from J, the gap between germline ends came to 17 bases. CDR3 nucleotide sequence: TGTGCCAGCAGCACAAGGGGGGGTGTAAATGGCTACACCTTC. It is translated as CASSTRGGVNGYTF.

The rearrangement joins TRBV9 to TRBJ2-2; 9 bases line up with TRBD2. Germline values: CDR1 SGDLS, CDR2 YYNGEE. This CDR3 spans 17 amino acids. V lost 4 bases, J lost 2 bases, and 9 bases stayed unmatched. The CDR3 loop is CASSLRRSGGNTGELFF. The CDR3 coding sequence is TGTGCCAGCAGCCTAAGACGTAGCGGGGGTAACACCGGGGAGCTGTTTTTT.

The J gene is TRBJ1-1, the V gene TRBV6-2 or TRBV6-3; 7 nucleotides agree with TRBD1. In germline, CDR1 is MNHEY, CDR2 SVGEGT. There are 16 residues in the CDR3. V shed 2 bases and J 6 bases; nucleotides not matched to a gene: 12. DNA for the CDR3: TGTGCCAGCAGTTACCTGGGGACAGCCTTTCCCGCTGAAGCTTTCTTT. It yields the protein CASSYLGTAFPAEAFF.

The V and J genes are TRBV7-3 and TRBJ1-1, with D maybe TRBD1 (6 bases). Trimming stripped 5 bases from V and 3 bases from J, with 10 bases between. The germline V gene has CDR1 SGHTA and CDR2 FQGTGA. CDR3 length: 13 residues. This CDR3 reads CASSVTGYTEAFF. The DNA for the CDR3 is TGTGCCAGCAGCGTCACAGGGTACACTGAAGCTTTCTTT.

The J gene is TRBJ1-1, the V gene TRBV6-2 or TRBV6-3; D might be TRBD1 (5 bases). Germline V gene data show CDR1 as MNHEY and CDR2 as SVGEGT. The CDR3 extends over 15 amino acids. Trimming removed 5 bases from V and 0 bases from J, with 13 bases in between. CDR3 DNA: TGTGCCAGCAGTACTCGAGCAGGGATGAACACTGAAGCTTTCTTT. Translation gives CASSTRAGMNTEAFF.

V usage is TRBV29-1 and J usage is TRBJ1-3, with 7 nucleotides matching TRBD1. The junction had 8 bases not matched to a gene; V was cut back by 0 bases and J by 0 bases. This CDR3 has 17 amino acids. Germline assignment: CDR1 SQVTM and CDR2 ANQGSEA. DNA of the CDR3: TGCAGCGTTGAAGAGGGTAAGACAGGGTCCTCTGGAAACACCATATATTTT. This encodes CSVEEGKTGSSGNTIYF.

The chain joins TRBV7-2 to TRBJ2-7; no reliable D call. Germline V lookup: CDR1 SGHTA, CDR2 FQGNSA. Trimming took 5 bases from V and 4 from J, leaving 21 bases between them. The CDR3 runs to 16 residues. The CDR3 nucleotides read TGTGCCAGCAGCGCCGGAGTGCGGCTAGATCAGTACGAGCAGTACTTC. This gives the protein CASSAGVRLDQYEQYF.

The chain carries TRBV25-1 and TRBJ2-2, with D perhaps TRBD1 (7 bases). Trimming removed 7 bases at V and 5 bases at J, with 20 bases between. Germline V lookup: CDR1 MGHDK, CDR2 SYGVNS. This CDR3 is 16 amino acids long. CDR3 in amino acids: CASTHPGGSETGELFF. The CDR3 DNA is TGTGCCAGCACTCACCCAGGGGGGTCGGAAACCGGGGAGCTGTTTTTT.

This chain links TRBV6-5 with TRBJ2-2, with 9 bases lining up with TRBD2. The CDR3 spans 15 residues. From germline, CDR1 is MNHEY and CDR2 SVGAGI. V was clipped by 2 bases and J by 5 bases; unmatched bases: 3. The CDR3 is CASSYAAGGTGELFF. DNA for the CDR3: TGTGCCAGCAGTTACGCAGCGGGGGGAACCGGGGAGCTGTTTTTT.

The chain combines TRBV6-5 with TRBJ2-3; a weak D match, TRBD2 (5 bases). The CDR3 sequence is 12 residues long. Germline CDR1 is MNHEY and CDR2 is SVGAGI. V lost 6 bases to trimming and J lost 14 bases, with 18 bases between them. CDR3 region: CASSVDEGRGYF. DNA for the CDR3: TGTGCCAGCAGCGTCGACGAGGGCCGGGGGTATTTT.

This clone has a single count. The chain joins TRBV7-2 to TRBJ2-7; perhaps TRBD2 as D (6 bases). CDR1 and CDR2 from the germline V gene are SGHTA and FQGNSA. V gave up 1 base and J gave up 4 bases, with 11 bases separating them. This CDR3 has 14 amino acids. CDR3 nucleotide sequence: TGTGCCAGCAGCTTAGGTAATAGCGGTTACGAGCAGTACGTC. As protein: CASSLGNSGYEQYV.

CDR3 sequence (DNA): TGCGCCAGCAGCCCCGAACAGGGGCCCTACGAGCAGTACTTC. Residues: CASSPEQGPYEQYF. The chain carries TRBV5-1 and TRBJ2-7, with 7 bases fitting TRBD1. CDR1 is SGHRS, CDR2 YFSETQ, per germline. V dropped 4 bases and J dropped 2; count of bases not matched to a gene: 6. The CDR3 is 14 amino acids.

The chain links TRBV7-9 to TRBJ2-1; D unresolved. The CDR3 covers 16 residues. The V end lost 6 bases, the J end lost 4 bases, and 19 bases lay between the germline ends. Germline-derived CDR1 and CDR2 are SEHNR and FQNEAQ (reference sequence). CDR3: CASRPAEFGWYNEQFF. CDR3 nucleotides: TGTGCCAGCAGGCCTGCGGAATTTGGATGGTACAATGAGCAGTTCTTC.

V is TRBV7-8 and J is TRBJ1-5, with 7 bases matching TRBD1. The length of the CDR3 is 14 residues. Trimming at V came to 5 bases and at J to 4 bases, leaving 5 bases not matched to a gene. Germline CDR1 and CDR2: SGHVS and FQNEAQ. In DNA form, the CDR3 reads TGTGCCAGCAGCCCAAACAGGGGAAATCAGCCCCAGCATTTT. Encoded protein: CASSPNRGNQPQHF. Supplemented by reference TRBV7-8 and TRBJ1-5, the full variable domain reads GAGVSQSPRYKVAKRGQDVALRCDPISGHVSLFWYQQALGQGPEFLTYFQNEAQLDKSGLPSDRFFAERPEGSVSTLKIQRTQQEDSAVYLCASSPNRGNQPQHFGDGTRLSIL.

The count of this clone is one. The rearrangement links TRBV5-6 to TRBJ1-2; D unclear. Trimming removed 0 bases from V and 2 bases from J, with 8 bases in between. This CDR3 comprises 14 residues. In germline, CDR1 is SGHDT, CDR2 YYEEEE. CDR3 loop: CASSLGSRNYGYTF. DNA for the CDR3: TGTGCCAGCAGCTTGGGGTCCAGGAACTATGGCTACACCTTC.

The gene calls are TRBV5-1 and TRBJ2-7; TRBD2 agrees at 11 bases. Trimming cost V 4 bases and J 5 bases; bases outside gene matches: 8. CDR1 and CDR2 from the germline V gene are SGHRS and YFSETQ. The CDR3 contains 15 residues. CDR3 in amino acids: CASSPGTSGGHEQYV. The DNA of the CDR3 is TGCGCCAGCAGCCCGGGGACTAGCGGAGGGCACGAGCAGTACGTC.

V usage is TRBV12-3 or TRBV12-4 and J usage is TRBJ1-5; TRBD1 aligns across 8 bases. The CDR3 has 12 amino acids. Losses at the gene ends were 5 bases for V and 12 bases for J; bases not matched to a gene: 6. For the CDR3, the DNA is TGTGCCAGCAGTGCAGGGGGCTTATACCAGCATTTT. This codes for CASSAGGLYQHF.

This clone was observed a single time. The chain carries TRBV2 and TRBJ2-3, with 7 bases matching TRBD1. The CDR3 runs 13 residues. Germline V CDR1 and CDR2: SNHLY, FYNNEI. Trimming at V came to 7 bases and at J to 3 bases, leaving 4 bases not matched to a gene. The CDR3: CASNAQGTDTQYF. The CDR3 DNA reads TGTGCCAGCAATGCACAGGGGACAGATACGCAGTATTTT.

The chain couples TRBV10-3 to TRBJ2-7; weak D call: TRBD2 (6 bases). Trimming took off 4 bases at V and 0 bases at J, with 13 bases between the two ends. The CDR3 length is 15 residues. Germline loops: CDR1 ENHRY, CDR2 SYGVKD. The CDR3 here is CAISGSSETSYEQYF. As DNA, the CDR3 is TGTGCCATCAGTGGCTCTAGCGAGACCTCCTACGAGCAGTACTTC.

V and J are TRBV7-9 and TRBJ1-1; the D gene is possibly TRBD1 (6 bases). Trimming removed 5 bases from V and 7 bases from J, with 14 bases in between. Germline CDR1 SEHNR, CDR2 FQNEAQ (reference sequence). This CDR3 has 13 residues. For the CDR3, the DNA is TGTGCCAGCAGCCGAGGCGGGGGCGGTGAAGCTTTCTTT. This sequence encodes CASSRGGGGEAFF.